A single sample is the source of the 32 T cell receptor beta chains below, sequenced in a study of T cell responses to AZD1222 COVID-19 vaccine. Using immunoSEQ multiplex PCR, the repertoire was profiled, and TCRdb retains in-frame clones only, with some absent. The data contain about 94,000 clones, nearly 90% of them singletons. The input for sequencing was peripheral blood, taken on day 0 of AZD1222 vaccination. The receptor source for this set is an adult in good health.

The chain employs TRBV7-9 and TRBJ2-5; perhaps TRBD2 as D (5 bases). Germline assignment: CDR1 SEHNR and CDR2 FQNEAQ (reference sequence). This CDR3 has 17 residues. V lost 3 bases to trimming and J lost 5 bases, with 22 bases between them. DNA for the CDR3: TGTGCCAGCAGCTTTGGGGTTCTTCGGGGAAATGCGGAGACCCAGTACTTC. This translates into CASSFGVLRGNAETQYF. Based on the CDR3 plus reference TRBV7-9 and TRBJ2-5, the full variable domain is DTGVSQNPRHKITKRGQNVTFRCDPISEHNRLYWYRQTLGQGPEFLTYFQNEAQLEKSRLLSDRFSAERPKGSFSTLEIQRTEQGDSAMYLCASSFGVLRGNAETQYFGPGTRLLVL.

The gene calls are TRBV5-1 and TRBJ1-3; tentatively, D is TRBD1 (6 bases). Germline V gene lookup returns CDR1 SGHRS and CDR2 YFSETQ. The V gene lost 2 bases and the J gene lost 3 bases, with 15 bases spanning the gap. The CDR3 is 16 residues long. CDR3 DNA: TGCGCCAGCAGCTTACAGGGCCCCTTCAATGGAAACACCATATATTTT. This translates into CASSLQGPFNGNTIYF.

The chain uses TRBV30 and TRBJ1-3; D remains unclear. The V and J ends lost 2 bases and 0 bases respectively, with 11 bases between them. Germline CDR1 and CDR2: GTSNPN and SVGIG (reference sequence). The CDR3 contains 15 residues. CDR3 loop: CAWSFSDISGNTIYF. CDR3 nucleotides: TGTGCCTGGAGTTTTTCCGACATCTCTGGAAACACCATATATTTT.

This clone was recorded only once. The V and J genes are TRBV2 and TRBJ1-5; D is perhaps TRBD1 (5 bases). The germline gives CDR1 SNHLY, CDR2 FYNNEI. The V and J ends lost 3 bases and 0 bases respectively, with 21 bases between them. This CDR3 comprises 19 residues. The CDR3 sequence is CASSEPRTPQGDSNQPQHF. The CDR3 DNA sequence: TGTGCCAGCAGTGAGCCCCGCACTCCTCAGGGCGATAGCAATCAGCCCCAGCATTTT.

This chain uses TRBV5-5 with TRBJ2-3, with 9 bases identical to TRBD1. J lost 4 bases, V lost 3 bases, and 9 bases had no gene match. The CDR3 contains 16 residues. CDR1 and CDR2 (germline): SGHKS, YYEKEE (reference sequence). For the CDR3, the DNA is TGTGCCAGCAGCTGGACCGGGACAGGGTCCCCAGATACGCAGTATTTT. This sequence encodes CASSWTGTGSPDTQYF.

The chain joins TRBV7-2 to TRBJ1-5; D is possibly TRBD1 (5 bases). The germline V gene has CDR1 SGHTA and CDR2 FQGNSA. Trimming took 4 bases from V and 5 from J, leaving 12 bases between them. The CDR3 is made up of 14 amino acids. Here the CDR3 DNA reads TGTGCCAGCAGCTCCGGGGGTGAGGATCAGCCCCAGCATTTT. Its translation: CASSSGGEDQPQHF.

The chain joins TRBV4-1 to TRBJ2-1; no reliable D call. Trimming took 1 base from V and 4 from J, leaving 17 bases between them. The CDR3 spans 17 residues. Germline V gene lookup returns CDR1 MGHRA and CDR2 YSYEKL. The CDR3 here is CASSQGLGRSAYNEQFF. The CDR3 nucleotides read TGCGCCAGCAGCCAAGGGTTAGGCAGGTCCGCTTACAATGAGCAGTTCTTC.

V usage is TRBV19 and J usage is TRBJ1-4; the match to TRBD1 covers 8 bases. The ends lost 6 bases at V and 5 bases at J; junction bases unmatched: 8. CDR1 LNHDA and CDR2 SQIVND come from the germline V gene (reference sequence). The CDR3 runs to 15 residues. In nucleotides, the CDR3 is TGTGCCAGTAGCCCCGGACAGGGACCGAATGAAAAACTGTTTTTT. Protein: CASSPGQGPNEKLFF. The complete variable domain, with remaining parts taken from reference TRBV19 and TRBJ1-4, reads DGGITQSPKYLFRKEGQNVTLSCEQNLNHDAMYWYRQDPGQGLRLIYYSQIVNDFQKGDIAEGYSVSREKKESFPLTVTSAQKNPTAFYLCASSPGQGPNEKLFFGSGTQLSVL.

This clone showed up just a few times. The chain carries TRBV28 and TRBJ1-5; D gene ambiguous. Per the germline V gene, CDR1 is MDHEN and CDR2 is SYDVKM. The V end lost 2 bases, the J end lost 3 bases, and 5 bases lay between the germline ends. This CDR3 comprises 13 residues. The CDR3 sequence is CASSLTDNQPQHF. CDR3 in DNA: TGTGCCAGCAGTTTAACAGACAATCAGCCCCAGCATTTT.

V is TRBV9 and J is TRBJ2-2; 7 nucleotides line up with TRBD2. CDR3 length: 15 amino acids. Trimming removed 2 bases from V and 7 bases from J; junction bases left unmatched: 8. Germline CDR1 and CDR2: SGDLS and YYNGEE. CDR3 amino acids: CASSVQAGDSGELFF. CDR3 nucleotides: TGTGCCAGCAGCGTGCAGGCGGGGGATAGCGGGGAGCTGTTTTTT.

This rearrangement joins TRBV4-1 to TRBJ2-5; no clear D. Germline-derived CDR1 and CDR2 are MGHRA and YSYEKL. The length of the CDR3 is 16 residues. With 4 bases removed from V and 0 bases from J, the gap between germline ends came to 15 bases. The CDR3 region is CASSPRKGWNQETQYF. The CDR3 DNA is TGCGCCAGCAGCCCCAGGAAGGGATGGAACCAAGAGACCCAGTACTTC.

The chain links TRBV11-2 to TRBJ2-7, with a weak D call TRBD2 (5 bases). Germline assignment: CDR1 SGHAT and CDR2 FQNNGV. This CDR3 has 13 amino acids. V was shortened by 0 bases and J by 7 bases, with 10 bases between the two germline ends. The CDR3 protein is CASSLDPRGEQYF. The CDR3 DNA follows: TGTGCCAGCAGCTTAGATCCCCGGGGTGAGCAGTACTTC.

The rearrangement links TRBV5-1 to TRBJ1-2; D remains ambiguous. Germline values: CDR1 SGHRS, CDR2 YFSETQ. The length of the CDR3 is 15 residues. Trimming stripped 5 bases from V and 6 bases from J, with 20 bases between. This CDR3 reads CASSWSYHKSHGYTF. CDR3 DNA sequence: TGCGCCAGCAGTTGGTCGTACCATAAAAGCCATGGCTACACCTTC.

The chain is built from TRBV30 and TRBJ2-1; 7 nucleotides line up with TRBD2. Trimming took 0 bases from V and 1 from J; bases not matched to a gene: 6. This CDR3 region has 16 residues. The V gene's germline CDR1 is GTSNPN and CDR2 SVGIG (reference sequence). CDR3 coding DNA: TGTGCCTGGAGTGTACTACTAGCGAGTTCCTACAATGAGCAGTTCTTC. This sequence encodes CAWSVLLASSYNEQFF. Full variable domain (outside the CDR3, taken from reference TRBV30 and TRBJ2-1): SQTIHQWPATLVQPVGSPLSLECTVEGTSNPNLYWYRQAAGRGLQLLFYSVGIGQISSEVPQNLSASRPQDRQFILSSKKLLLSDSGFYLCAWSVLLASSYNEQFFGPGTRLTVL.

The V and J genes are TRBV19 and TRBJ1-5, with D possibly TRBD1 on 5 matching bases. Trimming took 5 bases from V and 0 from J, leaving 11 bases between them. Germline V gives CDR1 LNHDA, CDR2 SQIVND (reference sequence). The CDR3 has 15 residues. The CDR3 protein is CASSPGTASNQPQHF. The CDR3 DNA sequence: TGTGCCAGTAGTCCCGGGACGGCTAGCAATCAGCCCCAGCATTTT.

The chain combines TRBV6-1 with TRBJ2-7, with D unclear. CDR1 and CDR2 from the germline V gene are MNHNS and SASEGT. Trimming cost V 2 bases and J 2 bases, with 10 bases left between them. The CDR3 has 14 residues. The CDR3 protein is CASSENRVPYEQYF. In nucleotides, the CDR3 is TGTGCCAGCAGTGAAAATCGGGTACCCTACGAGCAGTACTTC.

The chain has TRBV5-8 and TRBJ1-2; 11 bases map to TRBD1. This CDR3 spans 16 amino acids. From germline, CDR1 is SGHTS and CDR2 YDEGEE. The V and J ends lost 6 bases and 3 bases, in that order; junction bases with no gene match: 10. CDR3 protein: CASTPRTGGLYYGYTF. For the CDR3, the DNA is TGTGCCAGCACCCCCCGGACAGGGGGCCTATACTATGGCTACACCTTC.

The genes are TRBV30 and TRBJ2-7; either TRBD1 or TRBD2 may fit D (5 bases each). V lost 4 bases, J lost 0 bases, and 10 bases lay in between. From germline, CDR1 is GTSNPN and CDR2 SVGIG (reference sequence). The CDR3 consists of 13 residues. The CDR3, as DNA: TGTGCCTGGAACTCGGGGCGCTCCTACGAGCAGTACTTC. Amino acids: CAWNSGRSYEQYF.

The chain employs TRBV12-3 or TRBV12-4 and TRBJ1-1; D is unresolved. Trimming cost V 5 bases and J 5 bases, with 9 bases left between them. This CDR3 region has 12 residues. CDR3 coding DNA: TGTGCCAGCAGTCCGCGGGCAACTGAAGCTTTCTTT. Its translation: CASSPRATEAFF.

CDR3 sequence (DNA): TGTGCCAGCACCTGGGGCAGTTTTATCCAAACTGGAAACACCATATATTTT. Protein product: CASTWGSFIQTGNTIYF. This chain links TRBV28 with TRBJ1-3, with D possibly matching TRBD1 (5 bases). The V gene lost 7 bases and the J gene lost 2 bases, with 21 bases spanning the gap. Per the germline V gene, CDR1 is MDHEN and CDR2 is SYDVKM. The CDR3 length is 17 residues.

This clone was seen only once. The rearrangement joins TRBV5-1 to TRBJ1-6, with 9 positions matching TRBD1. Losses at the gene ends were 4 bases for V and 5 bases for J; bases not matched to a gene: 4. Per germline, CDR1 SGHRS and CDR2 YFSETQ. This CDR3 is 15 amino acids long. CDR3 sequence (DNA): TGCGCCAGCAGCCACCGGGACAGGGATAATTCACCCCTCCACTTT. This encodes CASSHRDRDNSPLHF. The full variable domain, rest sourced from reference TRBV5-1 and TRBJ1-6, is KAGVTQTPRYLIKTRGQQVTLSCSPISGHRSVSWYQQTPGQGLQFLFEYFSETQRNKGNFPGRFSGRQFSNSRSEMNVSTLELGDSALYLCASSHRDRDNSPLHFGNGTRLTVT.

Concerning this clone: This sample includes further DNA sequences coding for the same CDR3. The genes are TRBV6-5 and TRBJ1-2; 8 bases map to TRBD1. V was pared by 0 bases and J by 2 bases, with 5 bases of the junction left unmatched. The CDR3 contains 16 residues. From germline, CDR1 is MNHEY and CDR2 SVGAGI. CDR3 in amino acids: CASSYSRTGGNYGYTF. CDR3 DNA: TGTGCCAGCAGTTACTCGAGAACAGGGGGAAACTATGGCTACACCTTC.

The chain uses TRBV10-3 and TRBJ2-7; TRBD1 agrees at 8 bases. The CDR3 is made up of 14 amino acids. CDR1 and CDR2 (germline): ENHRY, SYGVKD. The V segment lost 7 bases and the J segment 3 bases; nucleotides outside the gene matches: 8. CDR3 sequence: CAIKPTGDSYEQYF. CDR3 bases: TGTGCCATCAAACCGACAGGGGACAGCTACGAGCAGTACTTC.

The chain uses TRBV11-2 and TRBJ2-7; D possibly corresponds to TRBD2 (5 bases). The CDR3 loop spans 13 amino acids. Trimming took off 3 bases at V and 2 bases at J, with 8 bases between the two ends. Germline V gene data show CDR1 as SGHAT and CDR2 as FQNNGV. The CDR3 DNA reads TGTGCCAGCAGCTTGGACTTCGCCTACGAGCAGTACTTC. It translates to CASSLDFAYEQYF.

The genes are TRBV7-2 and TRBJ1-5; D is uncertain. The CDR3 spans 17 residues. V was clipped by 0 bases and J by 0 bases, with 12 bases between them. From germline, CDR1 is SGHTA and CDR2 FQGNSA. The CDR3 region has the DNA TGTGCCAGCAGCTTAGCCGGTCCCGGAGTTAGCAATCAGCCCCAGCATTTT. This translates into CASSLAGPGVSNQPQHF.

This clone was detected a few times. The rearrangement joins TRBV6-5 to TRBJ1-6, with D maybe TRBD1 (5 bases). The CDR3 is 14 residues long. Germline loops: CDR1 MNHEY, CDR2 SVGAGI. V was trimmed by 10 bases and J by 5 bases, leaving 15 bases between them. In DNA form, the CDR3 reads TGTGCCATCTTGGGGACGGTTAATAATTCACCCCTCCACTTT. Translated: CAILGTVNNSPLHF.

This rearrangement joins TRBV6-5 to TRBJ1-6, with 7 bases fitting TRBD1. This CDR3 has 15 amino acids. J was trimmed by 10 bases and V by 2 bases; bases with no gene match: 8. Germline V lookup: CDR1 MNHEY, CDR2 SVGAGI. The CDR3 protein is CASSYGLAGGSPLHF. The CDR3 region has the DNA TGTGCCAGCAGTTACGGTTTGGCAGGGGGGTCACCCCTCCACTTT.

Here the CDR3 DNA reads TGTGCCAGCAGCTTGTCGCGGGGGCTCACAGATACGCAGTATTTT. It specifies CASSLSRGLTDTQYF. This chain uses TRBV5-4 with TRBJ2-3; maybe TRBD2 (7 bases). The CDR3 runs 15 residues. Germline CDR1 reads SGHNT; CDR2 reads YYREEE (reference sequence). V was clipped by 1 base and J by 2 bases, with 11 bases between them.

The chain recombines TRBV21-1 with TRBJ1-2; TRBD1 was called by the table and not checked on the DNA. TRBV21-1 counts as a pseudogene. CDR3 length: 18 amino acids. The CDR3 DNA sequence: TGTGCCAGCAGCAAATTAAAAACAGGGGGCCCCCCTAACTATGGCTACACCTTC. Its protein is CASSKLKTGGPPNYGYTF.

The J gene is TRBJ1-2, the V gene TRBV29-1; unclear D gene. The V gene lost 3 bases and the J gene lost 6 bases, with 11 bases spanning the gap. The CDR3 covers 12 residues. From germline, CDR1 is SQVTM and CDR2 ANQGSEA. This chain's CDR3 is CSVDSARDGYTF. CDR3 DNA: TGCAGCGTTGATTCGGCTCGTGATGGCTACACCTTC.

Only a few counts were recorded for this clone. The genes are TRBV12-5 and TRBJ2-2; possible D gene TRBD2, 5 bases. Germline loops: CDR1 LGHNT, CDR2 FRNRAP. The V end lost 0 bases, the J end lost 0 bases, and 14 bases lay between the germline ends. CDR3 size: 18 residues. Written as DNA, the CDR3 is TGTGCTAGTGGTTTGGTAATTTCGGGGAGCCCGAACACCGGGGAGCTGTTTTTT. Its protein product is CASGLVISGSPNTGELFF.

A single count supports this clone. The CDR3, as DNA: TGTGCCAGTAGCTTCCGAGCAGTGGACGAGCAGTACTTC. This gives the protein CASSFRAVDEQYF. This rearrangement joins TRBV19 to TRBJ2-7; D unresolved. The CDR3 extends over 13 amino acids. Trimming removed 6 bases at V and 5 bases at J, with 14 bases between. Germline V gives CDR1 LNHDA, CDR2 SQIVND (reference sequence). Complete variable domain (other parts from reference TRBV19 and TRBJ2-7): DGGITQSPKYLFRKEGQNVTLSCEQNLNHDAMYWYRQDPGQGLRLIYYSQIVNDFQKGDIAEGYSVSREKKESFPLTVTSAQKNPTAFYLCASSFRAVDEQYFGPGTRLTVT.